These 3 T cell receptor beta chains were all obtained from the same sample, sequenced in a study of identical twins. TCRdb processed the 5' RACE reads anew with MiXCR; each CDR3 protein has one entry. Seen here are a few hundred thousand distinct CDR3 sequences, 10% to 15% observed once, and the top ten hold about 4%. These data also formed part of another study, on yellow fever vaccine responses in identical twins.

The sample consisted of memory (CD45RO+) T cells sorted from blood. These receptors were taken from a woman under 30 in good health.

This clonotype came up a few times. The chain is built from TRBV28 and TRBJ2-7; 12 bases are a match to TRBD2. CDR1 is MDHEN and CDR2 is SYDVKM in the germline V gene. CDR3 length: 14 amino acids. Trimming took 8 bases from V and 4 from J; bases not matched to a gene: 6. This chain's CDR3 is CASLVTSGSYEQYF. The CDR3 nucleotides are TGTGCCAGCCTAGTGACTAGCGGGAGTTACGAGCAGTACTTC.

This chain links TRBV7-2 with TRBJ1-4; 7 bases align to TRBD1. J lost 3 bases, V lost 0 bases, and 10 bases had no gene match. CDR1 is SGHTA, CDR2 FQGNSA, per germline. This CDR3 comprises 18 residues. The CDR3 coding sequence is TGTGCCAGCAGCTTAGCTAGGGAGGGGACAGCCTCTAATGAAAAACTGTTTTTT. This gives the protein CASSLAREGTASNEKLFF. Full variable domain (outside the CDR3, taken from reference TRBV7-2 and TRBJ1-4): GAGVSQSPSNKVTEKGKDVELRCDPISGHTALYWYRQSLGQGLEFLIYFQGNSAPDKSGLPSDRFSAERTGGSVSTLTIQRTQQEDSAVYLCASSLAREGTASNEKLFFGSGTQLSVL.

The rearrangement uses TRBV25-1 and TRBJ2-5, with D unclear. Trimming cost V 5 bases and J 3 bases, with 13 bases left between them. The CDR3 covers 14 residues. Germline CDR1 and CDR2: MGHDK and SYGVNS. The CDR3 loop reads CASSPLVTEETQYF. The CDR3 DNA sequence: TGTGCCAGCAGTCCACTTGTGACGGAAGAGACCCAGTACTTC.